Each of the 12 T cell receptor beta chains below was sequenced from the same sample in a study of T cells in Graves' hyperthyroidism and ophthalmopathy. RNA transcripts were the template for amplifying TCR beta CDR3 regions. Carried out on the TCR CDR3, a first-round RT-PCR used the HTBI primer set. TCRdb analysed the multiplex PCR reads with MiXCR anew, one entry per CDR3 protein. Here the sample spans over 700,000 distinct CDR3 sequences, roughly 40% being singletons. The source material was blood. These receptors originate from a man between 18 and 29 years old with Graves' hyperthyroidism.

Points on this clonotype: Relative to the germline gene, one junction end is altered; a read error may explain this. CDR3: CAGSAGETQYF. The CDR3 region has the DNA TGTGCCGGCAGCGCGGGGGAGACCCAGTACTTC. The chain is built from TRBV7-6 and TRBJ2-5, with a tentative D call TRBD2 (6 bases). Germline V gene lookup returns CDR1 SGHVS and CDR2 FNYEAQ. The CDR3 extends over 11 amino acids.

The chain has TRBV15 and TRBJ2-5; D gene unclear. Per germline, CDR1 LNHNV and CDR2 YYDKDF (reference sequence). There are 12 residues in the CDR3. V lost 2 bases, J lost 4 bases, and 5 bases lay in between. The CDR3 DNA is TGTGCCACCAGCAGATACTTAGAGACCCAGTACTTC. Amino acid sequence: CATSRYLETQYF.

As to this clonotype: Just one base apart from a much larger clone, this may be a read error. The chain joins TRBV20-1 to TRBJ2-7; 9 bases agree with TRBD2. The CDR3 consists of 11 residues. The trim removed 6 bases at V and 5 bases at J, leaving 2 bases unmatched. CDR1 is DFQATT, CDR2 SNEGSKA, per germline (reference sequence). CDR3 sequence (DNA): TGCAGTGCGACTAGCGGCCACGAGCAGTACTTC. The encoded protein is CSATSGHEQYF.

This clonotype was detected only a few times. This chain connects TRBV20-1 to TRBJ1-3; tentative D call: TRBD1 (5 bases). Germline loops: CDR1 DFQATT, CDR2 SNEGSKA (reference sequence). The CDR3 consists of 13 residues. V lost 5 bases and J 1 base, leaving 9 bases between the germline ends. The CDR3: CSAGAGSGNTIYF. In nucleotides, the CDR3 is TGCAGTGCTGGGGCCGGGTCTGGAAACACCATATATTTT.

V gene TRBV2 combines with J gene TRBJ2-2; a weak D match, TRBD1 (5 bases). CDR3 length: 16 residues. Germline V gene data show CDR1 as SNHLY and CDR2 as FYNNEI. V was pared by 6 bases and J by 0 bases, with 14 bases between. In DNA form, the CDR3 reads TGTGCCAGCAGCGTCAGGGTAAACGCGAACACCGGGGAGCTGTTTTTT. Its protein product is CASSVRVNANTGELFF.

This clonotype was seen only a few times. V and J are TRBV4-1 and TRBJ2-7; D possibly corresponds to TRBD2 (6 bases). Deletions cut 1 base from V and 3 bases from J, with 10 bases between. Germline V CDR1 and CDR2: MGHRA, YSYEKL. This CDR3 spans 14 amino acids. The CDR3 spells CASSQGNGGYEQYF. The CDR3 nucleotides read TGCGCCAGCAGCCAAGGAAACGGGGGCTACGAGCAGTACTTC.

The chain combines TRBV6-5 with TRBJ1-4; D is unclear. Trimming removed 6 bases at V and 0 bases at J, with 5 bases between. The CDR3 runs 13 residues. Germline V CDR1 and CDR2: MNHEY, SVGAGI. CDR3 DNA sequence: TGTGCCAGCAGCGAGGCAACTAATGAAAAACTGTTTTTT. Its protein is CASSEATNEKLFF.

This sequence joins TRBV11-2 and TRBJ2-7; TRBD1 might be the D (6 bases). V lost 3 bases, J lost 6 bases, and 18 bases lay in between. CDR1 and CDR2 (germline): SGHAT, FQNNGV. This CDR3 comprises 15 residues. The CDR3 sequence is CASSFGGALNGEQYF. As DNA, the CDR3 is TGTGCCAGCAGCTTTGGGGGCGCCCTTAATGGCGAGCAGTACTTC.

This clonotype was recorded a few times. V is TRBV13 and J is TRBJ1-1, with 7 bases identical to TRBD1. Germline V gene sequence: CDR1 PRHDT, CDR2 FYEKMQ (reference sequence). The CDR3 has 16 residues. V lost 7 bases and J lost 0; bases outside the gene matches: 11. CDR3 coding DNA: TGTGCCAGCACCCGCGCGACCAGGGGGATGAACACTGAAGCTTTCTTT. Translating it yields CASTRATRGMNTEAFF.

The chain uses TRBV29-1 and TRBJ1-5; D ambiguous. CDR3 length: 12 amino acids. Between the trimmed V and J ends, which lost 8 bases and 2 bases, there was a span of 10 bases. Germline V gene sequence: CDR1 SQVTM, CDR2 ANQGSEA. CDR3 sequence: CSSSNGNQPQHF. The CDR3 region has the DNA TGCAGCAGTAGTAACGGCAATCAGCCCCAGCATTTT.

This clonotype was seen at least ten times. The chain carries TRBV5-1 and TRBJ1-1; 7 bases match TRBD1. Germline V lookup: CDR1 SGHRS, CDR2 YFSETQ. J was trimmed by 1 base and V by 3 bases; bases with no gene match: 3. CDR3 length: 14 residues. CDR3 in DNA: TGCGCCAGCAGCTCACAGGGGACGAACACTGAAGCTTTCTTT. It yields the protein CASSSQGTNTEAFF.

The rearrangement uses TRBV20-1 and TRBJ2-7; D is unclear. Germline V gene data show CDR1 as DFQATT and CDR2 as SNEGSKA (reference sequence). V was shortened by 0 bases and J by 2 bases, with 14 bases between the two germline ends. The CDR3 is 15 amino acids. The CDR3 region is CSAREGRARTYEQYF. The CDR3 DNA reads TGCAGTGCTAGAGAAGGGCGAGCTAGGACCTACGAGCAGTACTTC.